The next 25 T cell receptor beta chains were all read from a single sample in a study of T-cell memory formation after mild COVID-19. TCRdb reprocessed the 5' RACE reads with MiXCR, giving one entry per CDR3 protein. The sample records 150,000 or so distinct CDR3 sequences, about a third being singletons. The sample comprised PBMCs or a T cell subset sorted from them (not recorded which). The receptor set was obtained from an adult woman who had mild COVID-19 (a few samples of this study predate the infection). Cell type and time point are not known.

The chain carries TRBV7-9 and TRBJ2-4, with D hard to call. V was trimmed by 1 base and J by 10 bases, leaving 5 bases between them. Germline lookup yields CDR1 SEHNR and CDR2 FQNEAQ (reference sequence). This CDR3 contains 11 residues. CDR3 protein: CASSLDWIQYF. The CDR3 DNA sequence: TGTGCCAGCAGCTTAGATTGGATTCAGTACTTC.

In this sample, this clonotype turned up a few times. The gene calls are TRBV7-9 and TRBJ1-1; 11 bases are shared with TRBD1. In germline, CDR1 is SEHNR, CDR2 FQNEAQ (reference sequence). The CDR3 spans 17 residues. V was pared by 5 bases and J by 5 bases, with 13 bases of the junction left unmatched. Here the CDR3 reads CASSHPGQGAVRTEAFF. CDR3 nucleotide sequence: TGTGCCAGCAGCCATCCTGGACAGGGGGCAGTGCGGACTGAAGCTTTCTTT.

This clonotype was seen only once. The chain combines TRBV14 with TRBJ2-3; no clear D gene. The ends were cut back, 1 base at V and 4 bases at J, with 3 bases in the middle. Germline V gives CDR1 SGHDN, CDR2 FVKESK. This CDR3 spans 12 amino acids. This CDR3 reads CASSQAPDTQYF. The CDR3 bases are TGTGCCAGCAGCCAAGCACCAGATACGCAGTATTTT.

This clonotype was seen a few times. The chain couples TRBV6-1 to TRBJ2-5; TRBD1 might be the D (6 bases). The V gene lost 8 bases and the J gene lost 5 bases, with 15 bases spanning the gap. Germline CDR1 MNHNS, CDR2 SASEGT. This CDR3 is 13 amino acids long. As DNA, the CDR3 is TGTGCCAGCCTCCCAGGGGCGTGGGAGACCCAGTACTTC. It translates to CASLPGAWETQYF.

The chain combines TRBV7-9 with TRBJ1-4, with D possibly matching TRBD1 (5 bases). Trimming left V 3 bases short and J 10 bases short, with 12 bases between. This CDR3 comprises 13 residues. The V gene's germline CDR1 is SEHNR and CDR2 FQNEAQ (reference sequence). The CDR3 protein is CASSFKPGVKLFF. The CDR3 DNA sequence: TGTGCCAGCAGCTTCAAGCCGGGGGTAAAACTGTTTTTT.

The chain has TRBV20-1 and TRBJ1-2; 8 bases fit TRBD1. Germline loops: CDR1 DFQATT, CDR2 SNEGSKA (reference sequence). The CDR3 is 15 residues long. The V and J ends lost 0 bases and 0 bases, in that order; junction bases with no gene match: 3. The CDR3 nucleotides read TGCAGTGCTAGAGACCCGGGACAGGCTAACTATGGCTACACCTTC. Encoded protein: CSARDPGQANYGYTF.

This clonotype was picked up a small number of times. The chain has TRBV7-9 and TRBJ1-4, with D tentatively TRBD1 (6 bases). Trimming left V 2 bases short and J 8 bases short, with 12 bases between. Germline CDR1 reads SEHNR; CDR2 reads FQNEAQ (reference sequence). The CDR3 is 14 residues long. CDR3 amino acids: CASSLRQGREKLFF. CDR3 coding DNA: TGTGCCAGCAGCTTACGGCAGGGGCGAGAAAAACTGTTTTTT.

This clonotype was recorded a few times. This chain links TRBV12-3 or TRBV12-4 with TRBJ1-1; no clear D. Trimming took 7 bases from V and 7 from J, leaving 13 bases between them. The CDR3 covers 12 residues. The CDR3 nucleotides read TGTGCCAGCACCGCCGCGGGTCATGAAGCTTTCTTT. It yields the protein CASTAAGHEAFF.

This rearrangement joins TRBV6-5 to TRBJ2-2, with TRBD2 identical over 10 bases. Germline V CDR1 and CDR2: MNHEY, SVGAGI. The CDR3 extends over 15 amino acids. J was trimmed by 6 bases and V by 0 bases; bases with no gene match: 1. As DNA, the CDR3 is TGTGCCAGCAGTTACTCCGGGACTAGCGCCGGGGAGCTGTTTTTT. Translated, it gives CASSYSGTSAGELFF.

The chain employs TRBV29-1 and TRBJ1-2; 8 bases are a match to TRBD1. The germline CDR1 and CDR2 sequences are SQVTM and ANQGSEA. This CDR3 region has 14 residues. V shed 2 bases and J 6 bases; nucleotides not matched to a gene: 8. The CDR3 DNA reads TGCAGCGTTGAATCGGCCCAGGGGGCGGATGGCTACACCTTC. Residues: CSVESAQGADGYTF.

This clonotype was seen more than once but under ten times. The gene calls are TRBV18 and TRBJ1-1, with TRBD1 matching over 8 bases. The V segment lost 1 base and the J segment 1 base; nucleotides outside the gene matches: 5. Germline CDR1 reads KGHSH; CDR2 reads LQKENI. The CDR3 has 16 residues. CDR3 loop: CASSPLGQGENTEAFF. For the CDR3, the DNA is TGTGCCAGCTCACCACTAGGACAGGGCGAGAACACTGAAGCTTTCTTT. Drawing the rest from reference TRBV18 and TRBJ1-1, the complete variable domain is NAGVMQNPRHLVRRRGQEARLRCSPMKGHSHVYWYRQLPEEGLKFMVYLQKENIIDESGMPKERFSAEFPKEGPSILRIQQVVRGDSAAYFCASSPLGQGENTEAFFGQGTRLTVV.

Only a few counts were recorded for this clonotype. The chain recombines TRBV24-1 with TRBJ2-3; 11 nucleotides match TRBD2. The CDR3 has 16 amino acids. CDR1 and CDR2 from the germline V gene are KGHDR and SFDVKD. The V segment lost 3 bases and the J segment 6 bases; nucleotides outside the gene matches: 7. CDR3: CATSDPSTSGMDTQYF. CDR3 sequence (DNA): TGTGCCACCAGTGATCCCTCGACTAGCGGGATGGATACGCAGTATTTT.

This clonotype has just a few counts. J is TRBJ2-5 and V is TRBV24-1; D unresolved. Germline loops: CDR1 KGHDR, CDR2 SFDVKD. The CDR3 is made up of 14 amino acids. Trimming shortened V by 5 bases and J by 6 bases, and 15 bases separated the two germline ends. CDR3 coding DNA: TGTGCCACCAGTGGCGATAGAAGTGAGAAGACCCAGTACTTC. Its protein is CATSGDRSEKTQYF.

This clonotype was observed a few times. The rearrangement joins TRBV9 to TRBJ1-1; 9 nucleotides agree with TRBD1. V was pared by 0 bases and J by 5 bases, with 5 bases of the junction left unmatched. CDR3 length: 15 residues. Looked up from germline, CDR1 is SGDLS and CDR2 is YYNGEE. The CDR3 DNA follows: TGTGCCAGCAGCGTAGAAGGGACAGGGAGAACTGAAGCTTTCTTT. This gives the protein CASSVEGTGRTEAFF.

This clonotype was seen only a few times. The chain joins TRBV29-1 to TRBJ1-1, with TRBD1 as a possible D gene (5 bases). CDR3 length: 15 amino acids. CDR1 is SQVTM and CDR2 is ANQGSEA in the germline V gene. The germline V and J ends were trimmed by 7 bases and 1 base, with 19 bases remaining between them. Here the CDR3 reads CSDGRALRGNTEAFF. CDR3 coding DNA: TGCAGCGATGGTCGGGCTCTGAGGGGGAACACTGAAGCTTTCTTT.

This clonotype showed up just a few times. This sequence joins TRBV5-1 and TRBJ1-5; no firm D call. V lost 3 bases to trimming and J lost 7 bases, with 20 bases between them. The CDR3 has 16 residues. Germline V gene data show CDR1 as SGHRS and CDR2 as YFSETQ. The CDR3 DNA reads TGCGCCAGCAGCTCTCCCGACTTTTGGCGGGAACAGCCCCAGCATTTT. This translates into CASSSPDFWREQPQHF.

CDR3 residues: CATSGLPHNEQFF. The CDR3 bases are TGTGCCACCAGTGGACTCCCCCACAATGAGCAGTTCTTC. The chain is built from TRBV24-1 and TRBJ2-1, with D uncertain. The CDR3 extends over 13 amino acids. Germline assignment: CDR1 KGHDR and CDR2 SFDVKD. V was trimmed by 5 bases and J by 5 bases, leaving 9 bases between them.

This clonotype was counted a few times. This chain uses TRBV11-3 with TRBJ2-3; D is perhaps TRBD1 (5 bases). Trimming took off 2 bases at V and 1 base at J, with 10 bases between the two ends. Per germline, CDR1 SGHNT and CDR2 YENEEA. The CDR3 runs 15 residues. The DNA of the CDR3 is TGTGCCAGCAGCTTACTTCAGGGCGGCACAGATACGCAGTATTTT. Translating gives CASSLLQGGTDTQYF.

In its sample, this clonotype was seen a few times. The chain joins TRBV9 to TRBJ2-1, with a weak D call TRBD2 (5 bases). The CDR3 contains 14 residues. The V and J ends lost 4 bases and 7 bases respectively, with 15 bases between them. Germline loops: CDR1 SGDLS, CDR2 YYNGEE. CDR3 loop: CASSTLSRGNEQFF. The CDR3 DNA sequence: TGTGCCAGCAGCACACTCAGTCGGGGAAATGAGCAGTTCTTC.

In this sample, this clonotype turned up a few times. V usage is TRBV20-1 and J usage is TRBJ2-7; D is possibly TRBD1 (5 bases). Trimming took 7 bases from V and 3 from J, leaving 10 bases between them. The CDR3 is 11 residues long. In germline, CDR1 is DFQATT, CDR2 SNEGSKA (reference sequence). The CDR3 region has the DNA TGCAGTGGTCGCAGGGACTACGAGCAGTACTTC. Amino acid sequence: CSGRRDYEQYF.

This clonotype was picked up a small number of times. The chain carries TRBV12-3 or TRBV12-4 and TRBJ1-1, with D possibly TRBD1 on 5 matching bases. Deletions cut 8 bases from V and 1 base from J, with 14 bases between. This CDR3 has 14 residues. The CDR3 DNA is TGTGCCAGCTCGTCACAGGAGAAGAACACTGAAGCTTTCTTT. Protein sequence: CASSSQEKNTEAFF.

There are a few counts of this clonotype. The CDR3 DNA sequence: TGTGCCAGCAGCCCCCAATACGACAGGGGACAAGAGACCCAGTACTTC. Translated, it gives CASSPQYDRGQETQYF. The chain joins TRBV7-2 to TRBJ2-5; 8 nucleotides line up with TRBD1. CDR3 length: 16 residues. The germline V gene has CDR1 SGHTA and CDR2 FQGNSA. The J segment lost 2 bases and the V segment lost 5 bases, leaving 10 bases of the junction unmatched.

V is TRBV12-3 or TRBV12-4 and J is TRBJ2-6; D not resolved. The V end was cut by 3 bases, the J end by 4 bases, with 7 bases between. CDR3 length equals 14 residues. CDR3 sequence (DNA): TGTGCCAGCAGTTTTTTAGGGGGGGCCAACGTCCTGACTTTC. Translated: CASSFLGGANVLTF.

The chain links TRBV11-2 to TRBJ1-2, with D unclear. Germline CDR1 reads SGHAT; CDR2 reads FQNNGV. The CDR3 contains 14 residues. The V end was cut by 1 base, the J end by 3 bases, with 9 bases between. The CDR3 loop reads CASSLALGDYGYTF. In nucleotides, the CDR3 is TGTGCCAGCAGCTTAGCCCTCGGAGACTATGGCTACACCTTC.

This clonotype was detected only a few times. The rearrangement joins TRBV20-1 to TRBJ1-5, with D maybe TRBD1 (6 bases). The germline CDR1 and CDR2 sequences are DFQATT and SNEGSKA (reference sequence). V was shortened by 6 bases and J by 2 bases, with 17 bases between the two germline ends. CDR3 length: 15 residues. Written as DNA, the CDR3 is TGCAGTGCGAGACCGGGGGGCCGGCGCAATCAGCCCCAGCATTTT. Translation gives CSARPGGRRNQPQHF.